This T cell receptor (beta chain) came from a study of cytomegalovirus exposure and HLA in healthy donors. Study-wide findings and caveats: The tendency of first-cohort TCR clusters to co-occur in the 110 or so validation repertoires emerged from a later analysis. Among TCR beta chains, those listed as cytomegalovirus-associated numbered about 160. In vitro checks showed that a few CMV-associated chains really do target CMV antigens.

The donors were in the approximately 120-subject validation cohort; that cohort was separate from the 666-subject first cohort. On this clone itself: Its antigen remains unknown.

Clones were sequenced by immunoSEQ multiplex PCR, and TCRdb holds only the in-frame ones, with some missing. The data show 150,000 to 200,000 clones, with 86% seen just once and roughly 6.6% held by the top ten. Sequencing was performed on PBMCs. This clonotype originated in a man younger than 40 in good health and CMV-seropositive.

In DNA, the CDR3 is TGCGCCAGCAGCCAAGAAGGGACCGGGACCGGAGGGGCTGGCTACACCTTC. Translating it yields CASSQEGTGTGGAGYTF. The chain is built from TRBV4-1 and TRBJ1-2; D is perhaps TRBD1 (5 bases). Deletions cut 0 bases from V and 7 bases from J, with 21 bases between. CDR1 and CDR2 (germline): MGHRA, YSYEKL. The CDR3 runs 17 residues.